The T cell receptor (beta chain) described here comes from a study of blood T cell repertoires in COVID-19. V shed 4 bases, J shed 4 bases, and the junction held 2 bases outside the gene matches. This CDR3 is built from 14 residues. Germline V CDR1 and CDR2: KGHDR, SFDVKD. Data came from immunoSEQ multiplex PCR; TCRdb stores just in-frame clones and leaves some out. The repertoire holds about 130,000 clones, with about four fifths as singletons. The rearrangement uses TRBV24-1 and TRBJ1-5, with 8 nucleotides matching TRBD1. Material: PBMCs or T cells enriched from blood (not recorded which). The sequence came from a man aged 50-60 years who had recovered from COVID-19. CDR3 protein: CATSEDRGNQPQHF. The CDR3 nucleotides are TGTGCCACCAGTGAAGACAGGGGAAATCAGCCCCAGCATTTT.